A single sample gave rise to the 8 T cell receptor beta chains below, sequenced in a study of identical twins (dated by TCRdb to the mid-2010s). Library preparation employed 5' RACE. The listed sequencing device is Illumina HiSeq 2000. The public reads were reprocessed in TCRdb via fastp at Q25 and MiXCR, keeping in-frame beta chains. Duplicate CDR3 protein sequences are folded into a single record with the most common DNA and genes. For this sample there are over 550,000 distinct CDR3 sequences; about 7.6% appear just once. The biggest ten clones account for 1.6% of the sample. Separately, the same data were catalogued under a study of yellow fever vaccine responses in identical twins.

The sequencing sample was made of PBMCs. The receptor set was obtained from a woman younger than 30 in good health.

This clonotype has ten or more counts. The V gene is TRBV29-1, the J gene TRBJ1-1, with D possibly matching TRBD1 (6 bases). The CDR3 is made up of 15 amino acids. Trimming stripped 7 bases from V and 0 bases from J, with 18 bases between. The germline gives CDR1 SQVTM, CDR2 ANQGSEA. CDR3 in amino acids: CSAEPGHSMNTEAFF. CDR3 DNA sequence: TGCAGCGCAGAACCGGGACACTCCATGAACACTGAAGCTTTCTTT. The whole variable domain, remainder taken from reference TRBV29-1 and TRBJ1-1, is SAVISQKPSRDICQRGTSLTIQCQVDSQVTMMFWYRQQPGQSLTLIATANQGSEATYESGFVIDKFPISRPNLTFSTLTVSNMSPEDSSIYLCSAEPGHSMNTEAFFGQGTRLTVV.

This clonotype has more than one count but fewer than ten. The V call is TRBV6-5, the J call TRBJ1-2, with D unclear. The CDR3 is made up of 13 amino acids. Trimming stripped 2 bases from V and 8 bases from J, with 12 bases between. Germline CDR1 reads MNHEY; CDR2 reads SVGAGI. The CDR3 DNA reads as TGTGCCAGCAGTTACGACCATCTGAGAGGCTACACCTTC. Its protein product is CASSYDHLRGYTF.

The table lists this clonotype with a few counts. This chain uses TRBV19 with TRBJ1-1, with no clear D. The CDR3 has 12 amino acids. CDR1 is LNHDA and CDR2 is SQIVND in the germline V gene (reference sequence). Trimming stripped 0 bases from V and 3 bases from J, with 2 bases between. CDR3 region: CASSIEYTEAFF. CDR3 DNA sequence: TGTGCCAGTAGTATAGAGTACACTGAAGCTTTCTTT.

This clonotype was counted at least ten times. The V gene is TRBV4-2, the J gene TRBJ1-6; no definite D call. Between the trimmed V and J ends, which lost 1 base and 12 bases, there was a span of 7 bases. This CDR3 has 12 amino acids. The germline V gene has CDR1 LGHNA and CDR2 YNFKEQ. The CDR3 reads CASSQAERPLHF. CDR3 bases: TGTGCCAGCAGCCAAGCGGAGCGACCCCTCCACTTT.

This clonotype was found a few times. CDR3 in DNA: TGTGCCAGCAGCTTAATCCGGGGTGAAGATACGCAGTATTTT. It yields the protein CASSLIRGEDTQYF. The chain has TRBV7-9 and TRBJ2-3, with D perhaps matching TRBD2 (5 bases). The CDR3 consists of 14 residues. The germline V gene has CDR1 SEHNR and CDR2 FQNEAQ (reference sequence). Trimming cost V 2 bases and J 5 bases, with 11 bases left between them.

The genes are TRBV20-1 and TRBJ2-7; 12 bases match TRBD2. The CDR3 extends over 19 amino acids. CDR1 and CDR2 from the germline V gene are DFQATT and SNEGSKA (reference sequence). V dropped 4 bases and J dropped 0; count of bases not matched to a gene: 16. CDR3 DNA: TGCAGTGCTATTCCCCCGCTCGCTAGCGGGGGGGCGGTCTCCTACGAGCAGTACGTC. Translation gives CSAIPPLASGGAVSYEQYV.

This clonotype was seen ten or more times. The chain combines TRBV12-3 or TRBV12-4 with TRBJ1-2; the D is unclear. Trimming shortened V by 5 bases and J by 9 bases, and 19 bases separated the two germline ends. The CDR3 sequence is 14 residues long. The DNA for the CDR3 is TGTGCCAGCAGTCTAAAGGACCGAGGATTCTGCTACACCTTC. Its protein product is CASSLKDRGFCYTF.

The sample holds many counts of this clonotype. CDR3 in DNA: TGTGCCAGCAGCCCCCGGGACAGTGCGGGATGGGAGACCCAGTACTTC. This sequence encodes CASSPRDSAGWETQYF. The chain has TRBV14 and TRBJ2-5; D perhaps matches TRBD1 (7 bases). Trimming cost V 4 bases and J 5 bases, with 20 bases left between them. The germline CDR1 and CDR2 sequences are SGHDN and FVKESK. The CDR3 is made up of 16 amino acids.